Each of the 3 T cell receptor beta chains below was sequenced from the same sample in a study of blood T cells in healthy people across ages. Primers used in a second PCR of about 6 to 11 cycles were a sample-barcoded 5' primer and a J-beta primer mix. In TCRdb, the 5' RACE reads were re-called with MiXCR into one record per CDR3 protein. The data hold 1,100,000 or so distinct CDR3 sequences, with 40% to 45% observed a single time. Sequences were obtained from blood. All receptors come from a woman aged 60-75 years in good health.

Comments on this clonotype: An end of the junction does not agree with germline; a read error may underlie this. J is TRBJ2-7 and V is TRBV6-2 or TRBV6-3; D not certain. CDR1 is MNHEY, CDR2 SVGEGT, per germline. This CDR3 is built from 12 residues. The CDR3 DNA reads TGTGCCGGCAGTTTGCGACCTTACGAGCAGTACTTC. As protein: CAGSLRPYEQYF.

The V call is TRBV20-1, the J call TRBJ2-7; perhaps TRBD2 as D (6 bases). CDR3 size: 13 residues. V gave up 5 bases and J gave up 5 bases, with 16 bases separating them. Germline assignment: CDR1 DFQATT and CDR2 SNEGSKA (reference sequence). The CDR3 loop reads CSASRAGYHEQYF. The CDR3 nucleotides read TGCAGTGCTTCCAGGGCGGGATACCACGAGCAGTACTTC.

This chain joins TRBV20-1 and TRBJ2-7; a weak D match, TRBD1 (6 bases). This CDR3 is built from 14 residues. The ends were cut back, 4 bases at V and 5 bases at J, with 18 bases in the middle. Germline CDR1 DFQATT, CDR2 SNEGSKA (reference sequence). The CDR3 DNA reads as TGCAGTGCTAACCTCCTACAGGGTAGGGACGAGCAGTACTTC. This encodes CSANLLQGRDEQYF.